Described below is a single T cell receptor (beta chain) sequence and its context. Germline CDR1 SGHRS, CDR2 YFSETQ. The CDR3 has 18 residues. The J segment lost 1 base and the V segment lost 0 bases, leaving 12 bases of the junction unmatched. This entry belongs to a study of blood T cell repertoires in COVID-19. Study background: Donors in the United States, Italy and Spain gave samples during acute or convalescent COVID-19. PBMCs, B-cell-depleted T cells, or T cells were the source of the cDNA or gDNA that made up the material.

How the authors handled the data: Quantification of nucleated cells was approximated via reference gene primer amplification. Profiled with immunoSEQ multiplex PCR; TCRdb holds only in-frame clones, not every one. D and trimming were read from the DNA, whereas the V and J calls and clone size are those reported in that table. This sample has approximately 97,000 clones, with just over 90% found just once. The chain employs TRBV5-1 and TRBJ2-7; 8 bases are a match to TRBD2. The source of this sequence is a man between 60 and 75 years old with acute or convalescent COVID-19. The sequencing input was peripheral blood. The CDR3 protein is CASSLGGTGTRGSYEQYF. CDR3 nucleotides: TGCGCCAGCAGCTTGGGGGGCACCGGGACTAGAGGGTCCTACGAGCAGTACTTC.